This is a list of T cell receptor beta chains from one sample in a study of blood T cell repertoires in COVID-19. Produced via immunoSEQ multiplex PCR; TCRdb's table is partial and in-frame only. The repertoire holds roughly 140,000 clones, with roughly 80% as singletons. The specimen sequenced was PBMCs or T cells enriched from blood (not recorded which). The receptors were gathered from a woman between 18 and 29 years old who had been exposed to COVID-19. Both conserved end residues are trimmed from each CDR3. Each record gives: J gene, clone size, V gene, CDR3 protein. For some rows the clone size is stated as once, few or many, or as a class when expanded; others skip it.

J: TRBJ2-3
size: NA
V: TRBV5-1
CDR3: ASSPGLATDTQY

J: TRBJ2-1
size: NA
V: TRBV24-1
CDR3: ATAPGQRYNEQF

J: TRBJ2-1
size: NA
V: TRBV5-1
CDR3: ASSLYWTSGGDEEQF

J: TRBJ1-2
size: NA
V: TRBV3-1/TRBV3-2
CDR3: ASSQGGTGLYGYT

J: TRBJ1-3
size: NA
V: TRBV20-1
CDR3: SASGGNTIY

J: TRBJ1-3
size: NA
V: TRBV7-2
CDR3: ASSLGVRTGTGNTIY

J: TRBJ2-7
size: NA
V: TRBV7-8
CDR3: ASSLGRLAY

J: TRBJ2-1
size: NA
V: TRBV3-1/TRBV3-2
CDR3: ASSQQTVLRDEQF

J: TRBJ2-7
size: NA
V: TRBV5-4
CDR3: ASSLAASPDEQY

J: TRBJ2-7
size: NA
V: TRBV20-1
CDR3: SASGTGTIMAYEQY

J: TRBJ1-1
size: NA
V: TRBV27
CDR3: ASGQGGFMNTEAF

J: TRBJ2-7
size: NA
V: TRBV4-1
CDR3: ASSQDSSGWNYEQY

J: TRBJ1-1
size: once
V: TRBV30
CDR3: ASDRAENTEAF

J: TRBJ2-7
size: NA
V: TRBV7-3
CDR3: ASSLNSGGSYEQY

J: TRBJ2-3
size: NA
V: TRBV24-1
CDR3: ATSDRATDTQY

J: TRBJ1-6
size: NA
V: TRBV5-6
CDR3: ASTGTGQGVSPLH

J: TRBJ1-2
size: NA
V: TRBV6-2/TRBV6-3
CDR3: ASRHFPGQGADSGYT

J: TRBJ1-1
size: few
V: TRBV6-5
CDR3: ASTQSSWTGVF

J: TRBJ1-5
size: NA
V: TRBV6-2/TRBV6-3
CDR3: ASSILNNQPQH

J: TRBJ1-4
size: NA
V: TRBV30
CDR3: AWSPFRGVSEKLF

J: TRBJ2-3
size: NA
V: TRBV7-9
CDR3: ASSLAWTGEDTQY

J: TRBJ1-2
size: NA
V: TRBV5-8
CDR3: ASSLRKQGVEGYT

J: TRBJ2-7
size: NA
V: TRBV27
CDR3: ASSVDRGYEQY

J: TRBJ1-6
size: NA
V: TRBV19
CDR3: ASSNGAVSSPLH

J: TRBJ1-1
size: few
V: TRBV24-1
CDR3: ATSPYRGETEAF

J: TRBJ1-2
size: NA
V: TRBV29-1
CDR3: SVEAGSLGYT

J: TRBJ2-1
size: NA
V: TRBV2
CDR3: ASRITSGRAGEQF

J: TRBJ2-7
size: NA
V: TRBV28
CDR3: ASTSGSYEQY